These 13 T cell receptor beta chains were sequenced from one sample in a study of shared clonotypes between healthy human individuals. The assay was immunoSEQ multiplex PCR, and TCRdb's table has in-frame clones only and misses some. The repertoire consists of 2 million to 2.5 million clones, with approximately 95% occurring once and the leading ten covering more than 0.1%. The sequencing sample was made of naive CD4+ T cells sorted from blood. As for subset: CD45RA+ positively selected. These receptors came from a man aged 18 to 35 in good health.

To note about this clone: A read error may account for a junction end that differs from germline. The V gene is TRBV7-2, the J gene TRBJ1-2, with 8 bases identical to TRBD1. The CDR3 extends over 13 amino acids. Germline CDR1 and CDR2: SGHTA and FQGNSA. This CDR3 is CITQGAANYGYTF. The CDR3 DNA follows: TGCATAACGCAGGGGGCTGCTAACTATGGCTACACCTTC.

The V and J genes are TRBV6-5 and TRBJ1-1, with 10 bases lining up with TRBD1. Germline loops: CDR1 MNHEY, CDR2 SVGAGI. V shed 6 bases and J 5 bases; nucleotides not matched to a gene: 9. The CDR3 length is 15 residues. Here the CDR3 reads CASRNPTGGKTEAFF. DNA for the CDR3: TGTGCCAGCAGGAACCCGACAGGGGGCAAGACTGAAGCTTTCTTT.

Turning to this clone: In the same sample, other DNA sequences code for this CDR3. This chain links TRBV27 with TRBJ1-1; 9 nucleotides match TRBD1. Germline lookup yields CDR1 MNHEY and CDR2 SMNVEV (reference sequence). Germline trimming cut 4 bases from V and 5 bases from J; bases unmatched to any gene: 2. The CDR3 consists of 13 residues. In nucleotides, the CDR3 is TGTGCCAGCAGTTCAGGACAGGGGACTGAAGCTTTCTTT. This translates into CASSSGQGTEAFF.

The chain uses TRBV6-5 and TRBJ1-2; D gene unclear. This CDR3 contains 14 residues. V lost 1 base to trimming and J lost 4 bases, with 10 bases between them. Per the germline V gene, CDR1 is MNHEY and CDR2 is SVGAGI. CDR3 region: CASSYLGLVYGYTF. The DNA of the CDR3 is TGTGCCAGCAGTTACTTGGGGTTAGTCTATGGCTACACCTTC.

The V and J genes are TRBV7-9 and TRBJ2-1, with TRBD2 matching 12 bases. Germline lookup yields CDR1 SEHNR and CDR2 FQNEAQ (reference sequence). CDR3 length: 17 residues. V shed 5 bases and J 3 bases; nucleotides not matched to a gene: 8. The CDR3 DNA follows: TGTGCCAGCAGCATAAGACTAGCGGGGGTTGACTACAATGAGCAGTTCTTC. Translating gives CASSIRLAGVDYNEQFF. Based on the CDR3 plus reference TRBV7-9 and TRBJ2-1, the full variable domain is DTGVSQNPRHKITKRGQNVTFRCDPISEHNRLYWYRQTLGQGPEFLTYFQNEAQLEKSRLLSDRFSAERPKGSFSTLEIQRTEQGDSAMYLCASSIRLAGVDYNEQFFGPGTRLTVL.

The chain joins TRBV5-4 to TRBJ1-3, with 7 bases that match TRBD1. Germline V gives CDR1 SGHNT, CDR2 YYREEE (reference sequence). V was pared by 0 bases and J by 2 bases, with 2 bases of the junction left unmatched. The CDR3 is made up of 15 amino acids. The CDR3 region has the DNA TGTGCCAGCAGCTTGGGAGGGGGCACTGGAAACACCATATATTTT. This encodes CASSLGGGTGNTIYF.

The chain carries TRBV6-6 and TRBJ2-2; weak D call: TRBD1 (6 bases). CDR1 MNHNY and CDR2 SVGAGI come from the germline V gene (reference sequence). With 4 bases removed from V and 1 base from J, the gap between germline ends came to 10 bases. The CDR3 sequence is 15 residues long. The CDR3 reads CASSSSDRNTGELFF. The CDR3 DNA is TGTGCCAGCAGTTCCTCGGACAGGAACACCGGGGAGCTGTTTTTT.

This clone was seen a single time. The V gene is TRBV7-6, the J gene TRBJ1-3; the D gene is possibly TRBD1 (5 bases). V gave up 8 bases and J gave up 8 bases, with 16 bases separating them. Germline loops: CDR1 SGHVS, CDR2 FNYEAQ. This CDR3 has 13 amino acids. In nucleotides, the CDR3 is TGTGCCAGCGGGGGGACCCGTGGGGACACCATATATTTT. Translating it yields CASGGTRGDTIYF.

The chain combines TRBV5-4 with TRBJ2-1; maybe TRBD2 (5 bases). The CDR3 consists of 13 residues. The germline CDR1 and CDR2 sequences are SGHNT and YYREEE (reference sequence). V was clipped by 0 bases and J by 9 bases, with 10 bases between them. CDR3 residues: CASSLDPSGEQFF. For the CDR3, the DNA is TGTGCCAGCAGCTTGGATCCCAGCGGTGAGCAGTTCTTC. The full variable domain, with the rest looked up from reference TRBV5-4 and TRBJ2-1, is ETGVTQSPTHLIKTRGQQVTLRCSSQSGHNTVSWYQQALGQGPQFIFQYYREEENGRGNFPPRFSGLQFPNYSSELNVNALELDDSALYLCASSLDPSGEQFFGPGTRLTVL.

The rearrangement links TRBV5-1 to TRBJ1-2; a possible D gene is TRBD1 (6 bases). Germline V gives CDR1 SGHRS, CDR2 YFSETQ. The CDR3 extends over 14 amino acids. Trimming cost V 4 bases and J 7 bases, with 17 bases left between them. CDR3: CASSEDSALPGYTF. Here the CDR3 DNA reads TGCGCCAGCAGCGAGGACAGTGCCCTTCCTGGCTACACCTTC.

The chain uses TRBV28 and TRBJ2-6; 7 bases map to TRBD1. CDR3 length equals 16 residues. CDR1 is MDHEN and CDR2 is SYDVKM in the germline V gene. Germline trimming cut 5 bases from V and 1 base from J; bases unmatched to any gene: 5. The chain's CDR3 is CASSRDSLSGANVLTF. The DNA for the CDR3 is TGTGCCAGCAGTCGGGACAGTCTGTCTGGGGCCAACGTCCTGACTTTC.

The rearrangement uses TRBV27 and TRBJ1-2, with a possible D match to TRBD1 (6 bases). Per germline, CDR1 MNHEY and CDR2 SMNVEV (reference sequence). Trimming took off 1 base at V and 6 bases at J, with 12 bases between the two ends. There are 14 residues in the CDR3. CDR3 residues: CASSLLWGHHGYTF. CDR3 DNA: TGTGCCAGCAGTTTATTGTGGGGGCATCATGGCTACACCTTC.

The chain is built from TRBV7-9 and TRBJ2-1, with D possibly being TRBD2 (5 bases). V lost 0 bases, J lost 10 bases, and 25 bases lay in between. Germline CDR1 SEHNR, CDR2 FQNEAQ (reference sequence). The CDR3 extends over 18 amino acids. This CDR3 is CASSLAGSGRPGSQEQFF. The CDR3 DNA reads as TGTGCCAGCAGCTTAGCGGGGTCAGGCCGACCGGGGTCTCAGGAGCAGTTCTTC.